Listed below are T cell receptor beta chains from one sample, sequenced in a study of graft-versus-host responses after intestinal transplantation. Assay used: immunoSEQ multiplex PCR; TCRdb lists only in-frame clones, some missing. The sample consists of approximately 130,000 clones, approximately 90% of them appearing once. These receptors are not linked to any known antigen. This material consisted of unstimulated CD4+ T cells sorted from spleen or lymph node cells, taken before intestinal transplant. The source is a human donor who received an intestinal transplant. Each CDR3 is given with its conserved first and last residue. D genes are given only for firm matches. The listing skips clone size in some rows; elsewhere it reads once, few, many or a size class.

TRBJ2-5,.,.,TRBV14,TGTGCCAGCAGCCAAGTGAGGGAGACCCAGTACTTC,CASSQVRETQYF
TRBJ2-5,TRBD2,.,TRBV19,TGTGCCAGTAGTATGGTAGCGGGGGGGACGAAGACCCAGTACTTC,CASSMVAGGTKTQYF
TRBJ1-2,.,.,TRBV6-6,TGTGCCAGCAGTTATTGGGCCGGCTCATCCTATGGCTACACCTTC,CASSYWAGSSYGYTF
TRBJ2-3,.,.,TRBV5-1,TGCGCCAGCAGCTTGGGGGGGAACACAGATACGCAGTATTTT,CASSLGGNTDTQYF
TRBJ2-5,.,.,TRBV5-1,TGCGCCAGCAGCCCCGAGCTCGTTATCGAGACCCAGTACTTC,CASSPELVIETQYF
TRBJ1-2,.,.,TRBV6-1,TGTGCCAGCAGAACGGACATTGGGGTGTATGGCTACACCTTC,CASRTDIGVYGYTF
TRBJ2-3,.,once,TRBV9,TGTGCCAGCAGCGTAAATGAGGGGGGGCTGCTGGCAGATACGCAGTATTTT,CASSVNEGGLLADTQYF
TRBJ2-7,.,.,TRBV6-5,TGTGCCAGCAGTGAACCCCCTCACGAGCAGTACTTC,CASSEPPHEQYF
TRBJ1-1,.,once,TRBV5-1,TGCGCCAGCAGTTTGACAGAGAACACTGAAGCTTTCTTT,CASSLTENTEAFF
TRBJ1-2,.,.,TRBV5-1,TGCGCCAGCAGCTTGGAGGACGGGAACTATGGCTACACCTTC,CASSLEDGNYGYTF
TRBJ2-5,.,.,TRBV6-5,TGTGCCAGCAGTTACTCAGAGGGGAACGGAGAGACCCAGTACTTC,CASSYSEGNGETQYF
TRBJ1-1,.,.,TRBV25-1,TGTGCCAGCAGTCCCCCGCGACAGTTCGGCACTGAAGCTTTCTTT,CASSPPRQFGTEAFF
TRBJ2-5,.,.,TRBV11-3,TGTGCCAGCAGCTTAGACGGTGGGGGGGAGACCCAGTACTTC,CASSLDGGGETQYF
TRBJ1-1,.,.,TRBV9,TGTGCCAGCAGCGTAGGTCCCAGTGACACTGAAGCTTTCTTT,CASSVGPSDTEAFF
TRBJ2-2,.,.,TRBV4-1,TGCGCCAGCAGTCTCGTAACCACCGGGGAGCTGTTTTTT,CASSLVTTGELFF
TRBJ1-4,.,.,TRBV6-1,TGTGCCAGCAGTGAGAGAAGGGGGGCCCTTAATGAAAAACTGTTTTTT,CASSERRGALNEKLFF
TRBJ1-4,TRBD1,.,TRBV5-1,TGCGCCAGCAGCTGGGGACAGAGAGACGAAAAACTGTTTTTT,CASSWGQRDEKLFF
TRBJ2-5,.,.,TRBV5-1,TGCGCCAGCAGCTTGGGGGGTAGGGAGACCCAGTACTTC,CASSLGGRETQYF
TRBJ2-2,.,once,TRBV2,TGTGCCAGCAGTGGGAACCTAGCAGCGAACACCGGGGAGCTGTTTTTT,CASSGNLAANTGELFF
TRBJ2-1,TRBD2,once,TRBV11-3,TGTGCCAGCAGCTTAGACGGGGGGGTTTCCGGACATGAGCAGTTCTTC,CASSLDGGVSGHEQFF
TRBJ2-7,.,.,TRBV15,TGTGCCACCAGCAGAGATTTGGGGGCGGTATACGAGCAGTACTTC,CATSRDLGAVYEQYF
TRBJ1-6,.,.,TRBV5-4,TGTGCCAGCAGCGGCTCCTATAATTCACCCCTCCACTTT,CASSGSYNSPLHF
TRBJ2-5,.,once,TRBV5-1,TGCGCCAGCAGTGCGGGGGCCGAGGGGACCCAGTACTTC,CASSAGAEGTQYF
TRBJ1-5,.,.,TRBV4-1,TGCGCCAGCAGCCAAGGGTTAGTAGATCAGCCCCAGCATTTT,CASSQGLVDQPQHF
TRBJ1-3,.,.,TRBV6-1,TGTGCCAGCAGTGCGACTAAGTGGGCGCACGGAAACACCATATATTTT,CASSATKWAHGNTIYF
TRBJ1-5,.,.,TRBV2,TGTGCCAGCAGTGGGATATATAGCAATCAGCCCCAGCATTTT,CASSGIYSNQPQHF
TRBJ1-4,.,.,TRBV6-5,TGTGCCAGCAGTGAAATGGCGGTTGATGAAAAACTGTTTTTT,CASSEMAVDEKLFF
TRBJ2-7,.,.,TRBV6-1,TGTGCCAGCAGTGAAAAACAGGGTGTGGGGCTCTACGAGCAGTACTTC,CASSEKQGVGLYEQYF
TRBJ1-4,.,.,TRBV10-3,TGTGCCATCAGTGATGTTCGGGGGGATAATGAAAAACTGTTTTTT,CAISDVRGDNEKLFF
TRBJ2-4,.,.,TRBV5-1,TGCGCCAGCAGCTTCGATAACATTCAGTACTTC,CASSFDNIQYF
TRBJ1-1,.,.,TRBV11-3,TGTGCCAGCAGCTTAAAAGGAGAGAACACTGAAGCTTTCTTT,CASSLKGENTEAFF
TRBJ2-7,.,.,TRBV7-8,TGTGCCAGCAGACACCGGAGGAGTGAGTCCTACGAGCAGTACTTC,CASRHRRSESYEQYF
TRBJ2-3,.,.,TRBV30,TGTGCCTGGTCCCGAGGTAGTCCTAGCACAGATACGCAGTATTTT,CAWSRGSPSTDTQYF
TRBJ2-7,.,.,TRBV6-5,TGTGCCAGCAGTTACAATGTGAAGGGGTCCGAGCAGTACTTC,CASSYNVKGSEQYF
TRBJ2-2,.,.,TRBV7-2,TGTGCCAGCAGCCCTGGGGTGCAAACCGGGGAGCTGTTTTTT,CASSPGVQTGELFF
TRBJ1-6,.,.,TRBV10-2,TGCGCCAGCAAGTTGGGGATGAGTGGAGGTTCCTATAATTCACCCCTCCACTTT,CASKLGMSGGSYNSPLHF
TRBJ2-7,.,.,TRBV2,TGTGCCAGCACCGGGACGAAGATCGCCTACGAGCAGTACTTC,CASTGTKIAYEQYF
TRBJ1-1,TRBD1,.,TRBV27,TGTGCCAGCAGTCTCGCAGGGGGCGCCCACACTGAAGCTTTCTTT,CASSLAGGAHTEAFF
TRBJ2-5,TRBD1,.,TRBV5-1,TGCGCCAGCAGCTTTTCCGGGGACAGGGGATGGGAGACCCAGTACTTC,CASSFSGDRGWETQYF
TRBJ2-7,TRBD2,.,TRBV15,TGTGCCACCAGCCGATCCGGGACTAGACGCCACGAGCAGTACTTC,CATSRSGTRRHEQYF
TRBJ1-2,.,.,TRBV7-2,TGTGCCAGCAGCTTAGAACGAGGGTATGGGGTACGAGGCTACACCTTC,CASSLERGYGVRGYTF
TRBJ2-3,TRBD2,.,TRBV5-1,TGCGCCAGCAGCTTGGGGTCCGGGAGGGGTAACGCAGATACGCAGTATTTT,CASSLGSGRGNADTQYF
TRBJ1-2,TRBD1,.,TRBV5-1,TGCGCCAGCAGCTCAAGAATAGGACAGGGGGACGTGGATGGCTACACCTTC,CASSSRIGQGDVDGYTF
TRBJ1-1,.,.,TRBV5-4,TGTGCCAGCAGCTTGGCCGGGGACGGATCCACTGAAGCTTTCTTT,CASSLAGDGSTEAFF
TRBJ1-6,TRBD1,.,TRBV6-5,TGTGCCAGCAGAATAGACAGGGAAGTCCACTTT,CASRIDREVHF
TRBJ2-1,.,.,TRBV11-2,TGTGCCAGCAGCTTGGTGGGGCTCGATGAGCAGTTCTTC,CASSLVGLDEQFF
TRBJ2-1,TRBD2,.,TRBV6-1,TGTGCCAGCAGCTTACTAGCGCCTTACAATGAGCAGTTCTTC,CASSLLAPYNEQFF
TRBJ1-2,TRBD1,.,TRBV14,TGTGCCAGCAGCCAACTGGGACAGGGGCATAGCTACACCTTC,CASSQLGQGHSYTF
TRBJ1-1,.,.,TRBV7-9,TGTGCCAGCAGCTTAATGGCAGACACTGAAGCTTTCTTT,CASSLMADTEAFF
TRBJ1-1,TRBD1,.,TRBV12-5,TGTGCTAGTGGTCCCAGACCGGACAGGGGGGGGACTGAAGCTTTCTTT,CASGPRPDRGGTEAFF
TRBJ1-5,.,.,TRBV2,TGTGCCAGCAGTCTTCGACCTTATAGCAATCAGCCCCAGCATTTT,CASSLRPYSNQPQHF